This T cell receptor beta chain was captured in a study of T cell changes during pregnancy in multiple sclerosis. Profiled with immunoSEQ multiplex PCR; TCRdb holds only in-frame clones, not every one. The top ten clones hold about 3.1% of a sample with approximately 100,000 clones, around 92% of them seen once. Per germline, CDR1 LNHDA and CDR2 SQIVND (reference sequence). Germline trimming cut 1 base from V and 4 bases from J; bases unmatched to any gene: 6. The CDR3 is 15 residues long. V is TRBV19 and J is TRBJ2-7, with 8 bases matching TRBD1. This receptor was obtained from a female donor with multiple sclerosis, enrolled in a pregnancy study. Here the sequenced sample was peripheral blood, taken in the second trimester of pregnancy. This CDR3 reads CASSIGWTGLYEQYF. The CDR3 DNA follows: TGTGCCAGTAGTATAGGGTGGACAGGGTTATACGAGCAGTACTTC.